The clone carrying this T cell receptor beta chain was counted many times. Its specificity is unknown. This entry belongs to a study of identical twins. Broader study findings: A cross-sectional statistical analysis, not follow-up of the same donors, supported the conclusions.

TCRdb reprocessed the 5' RACE reads via MiXCR and lists one record per CDR3 protein. Of approximately 690,000 distinct CDR3 sequences listed, roughly 6% are singletons. Each donor was a healthy Caucasian. V lost 5 bases to trimming and J lost 3 bases, with 16 bases between them. This CDR3 has 15 amino acids. CDR1 SGHVS and CDR2 FQNEAQ come from the germline V gene. Sequencing was done on a sample of naive T cells sorted from blood. V usage is TRBV7-8 and J usage is TRBJ2-5; D uncertain. The clonotype was recovered from a man between 18 and 35 years old in good health. The CDR3 here is CASSLRRIHEETQYF. The CDR3 DNA sequence: TGTGCCAGCAGCCTTCGACGGATTCACGAAGAGACCCAGTACTTC.